Each of the 2 T cell receptor beta chains below was sequenced from the same sample in a study of cytomegalovirus exposure and HLA in healthy donors (dated by TCRdb to about 2017). The library relied on the immunoSEQ multiplex PCR assay. A mixture of 60 forward primers for TCR Vbeta segments and 13 reverse primers for TCR Jbeta segments was used in the multiplex PCR. What TCRdb holds here is the immuneACCESS table cut down to in-frame rearrangements. Part of the clones is not present; checked against another copy, under half of the missing clones reflect an unresolved V gene, and the others are unexplained. Counted in this sample were about 160,000 clones; about 71% of them appeared once. Around 2.8% of the sample comes from the top ten. The material sequenced was PBMCs. The receptors here all came from a woman in her thirties in good health and CMV-seronegative.

The genes are TRBV28 and TRBJ2-5; the match to TRBD2 covers 11 bases. The CDR3 has 12 residues. V lost 7 bases to trimming and J lost 9 bases; unmatched junction nucleotides: 4. Germline V CDR1 and CDR2: MDHEN, SYDVKM. As DNA, the CDR3 is TGTGCCAGCAAAGTAGCGGGGGGGCCCCAGTACTTC. Translated, it gives CASKVAGGPQYF.

The rearrangement uses TRBV4-2 and TRBJ2-7, with 10 nucleotides matching TRBD1. CDR1 and CDR2 (germline): LGHNA, YNFKEQ. V shed 4 bases, J shed 5 bases, and the junction held 5 bases outside the gene matches. This CDR3 region has 14 residues. CDR3 DNA: TGTGCCAGCAGCCCCGGGACAGGGGTACACGAGCAGTACTTC. Translated: CASSPGTGVHEQYF.